This TCR beta chain was recorded in a study of CD8 T cells in ankylosing spondylitis. Overall study results and limits: It appeared that ankylosing spondylitis blood was characterized by a TCR beta motif of under ten highly homologous variants. Reportedly, disease-linked clones are significantly enriched in ankylosing spondylitis patients' matched synovial fluid.

By share of the sample, this clonotype is medium-sized (0.01 to 0.1%). The antigen remains undetermined. V lost 6 bases, J lost 2 bases, and 14 bases lay in between. This CDR3 has 16 amino acids. In germline, CDR1 is MNHEY, CDR2 SVGAGI. With molecular barcodes, quantitative 5'-RACE was used to make the TCR beta libraries. TCRdb reanalysed the 5' RACE reads using MiXCR and keeps one entry per CDR3 protein. Of approximately 220,000 distinct CDR3 sequences listed, about 26% are singletons. This receptor was taken from a male donor with ankylosing spondylitis or in good health (not recorded which). The sequenced sample was blood, either unsorted or a sorted T cell fraction (not recorded which). The chain combines TRBV6-5 with TRBJ1-6; D is possibly TRBD1 (5 bases). CDR3 in amino acids: CASRKTVTAYNSPLHF. CDR3 DNA sequence: TGTGCCAGCAGAAAGACCGTGACAGCCTATAATTCACCCCTCCACTTT.